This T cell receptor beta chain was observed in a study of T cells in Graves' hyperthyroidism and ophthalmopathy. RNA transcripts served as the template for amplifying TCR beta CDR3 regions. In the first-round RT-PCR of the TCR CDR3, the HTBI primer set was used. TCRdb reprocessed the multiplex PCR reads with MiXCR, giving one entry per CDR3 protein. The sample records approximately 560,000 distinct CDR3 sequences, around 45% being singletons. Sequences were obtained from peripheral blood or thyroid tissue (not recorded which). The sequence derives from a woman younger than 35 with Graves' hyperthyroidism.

As DNA, the CDR3 is TGCAGTGCTAGAGAGGGACTAGCGGAAGAGACCCAGTACTTC. Translating gives CSAREGLAEETQYF. V and J are TRBV20-1 and TRBJ2-5; the match to TRBD2 covers 11 bases. Germline values: CDR1 DFQATT, CDR2 SNEGSKA (reference sequence). This CDR3 is built from 14 residues. V gave up 0 bases and J gave up 3 bases; unmatched junction bases: 0.